The clone carrying this TCR beta chain was counted only a few times. Its target is not known. The data derive from a study of beta chain features in type 1 diabetes. Turning to the study itself: All of the samples together had 107,917,701 sorted cells examined. Study-wide results and limits: Moderate yet significant TCRB CDR3 shortening was seen in Type 1 diabetes patients in all four CD4+ subsets. Cells with high TCR expression could be over-represented by cDNA sequencing.

Trimming removed 0 bases at V and 5 bases at J, with 13 bases between. The germline V gene has CDR1 LGHNA and CDR2 YNFKEQ. This CDR3 has 15 residues. Expressed TCRB transcripts were sequenced because the entire RNA isolate underwent reverse transcription. Sequencing used immunoSEQ multiplex PCR; TCRdb keeps in-frame clones, though not all of them. The sample carries roughly 240,000 clones, roughly 14% recorded once. Input material: naive CD4+ T cells from blood. The source of this sequence is a woman between 40 and 50 years old in good health. The V and J genes are TRBV4-2 and TRBJ1-2; D might be TRBD1 (5 bases). The CDR3 DNA reads TGTGCCAGCAGCCAAGAGAACGGACAAGCTTATGGCTACACCTTC. Its translation: CASSQENGQAYGYTF.